The clone carrying this T cell receptor (beta chain) was seen ten or more times. No antigen is known for it. The length of the CDR3 is 15 residues. Germline V gene data show CDR1 as DFQATT and CDR2 as SNEGSKA (reference sequence). The V gene end was trimmed by 6 bases and the J gene end by 3 bases; junction bases not matched to a gene: 9. The sample comes from a study of neurological immune-mediated disorders. Study-level points and caveats: None of the CDR3 amino acid sequences of expanded clones were shared across subjects, and this suggested private repertoires in all groups.

Each TCR transcript was tagged with a 10-nucleotide random UMI during 5'RACE. In each sequencing run, over 170 million TCR-beta sequences were generated from 15-18 subjects. TCRdb reanalysed the 5' RACE reads using MiXCR and keeps one entry per CDR3 protein. The sample lists 14,000 or so distinct CDR3 sequences, roughly an eighth seen once, with 41% in the top ten. This rearrangement joins TRBV20-1 to TRBJ2-2, with 8 bases identical to TRBD2. The material sequenced was CD8+ T cells from blood. This sequence originates from a female donor with HTLV-1-associated myelopathy (HAM/TSP). CDR3 sequence reads: CSAKSGSSHTGELFF. Written as DNA, the CDR3 is TGCAGTGCGAAGAGCGGGAGTTCCCACACCGGGGAGCTGTTTTTT.